The 30 T cell receptor beta chains below come from one sample, sequenced in a study of blood T cell repertoires in COVID-19. Some clones are missing from TCRdb's copy, which holds only in-frame ones; the method was immunoSEQ multiplex PCR. The sample comprises tens of thousands of clones, around nine tenths of which are singletons, and 3.5% to 5% rests with the top ten. Specimen: peripheral blood. The receptor source for this set is a human donor in a cohort sampled during active COVID-19.

The chain combines TRBV29-1 with TRBJ1-1; D ambiguous. Trimming pared 5 bases from V and 4 bases from J, leaving 11 bases between. Looked up from germline, CDR1 is SQVTM and CDR2 is ANQGSEA. This CDR3 has 12 residues. The CDR3: CSVYFGSTEAFF. CDR3 sequence (DNA): TGCAGCGTTTACTTCGGTAGCACTGAAGCTTTCTTT.

This chain connects TRBV21-1 to TRBJ1-2; the tabulated D call, TRBD1, remains unverified against the DNA. TRBV21-1 counts as a pseudogene. The CDR3 has 15 amino acids. Here the CDR3 reads CASVPGTGHRYGYTF. The CDR3 DNA follows: TGTGCCAGCGTACCAGGTACGGGACACCGATATGGCTACACCTTC.

V is TRBV5-1 and J is TRBJ2-2; 11 bases line up with TRBD2. The J segment lost 9 bases and the V segment lost 3 bases, leaving 7 bases of the junction unmatched. CDR3 size: 15 residues. Germline V gene lookup returns CDR1 SGHRS and CDR2 YFSETQ. For the CDR3, the DNA is TGCGCCAGCAGCTACCCGGCTAGCGGGAGGCGGGAGCTGTTTTTT. This gives the protein CASSYPASGRRELFF.

This clone came up once. The gene calls are TRBV6-5 and TRBJ1-6; 10 bases agree with TRBD1. The CDR3 extends over 14 amino acids. The trim removed 6 bases at V and 8 bases at J, leaving 4 bases unmatched. Germline lookup yields CDR1 MNHEY and CDR2 SVGAGI. The CDR3 is CASSQTGGDSPLHF. In DNA form, the CDR3 reads TGTGCCAGCAGCCAGACAGGGGGCGATTCACCCCTCCACTTT.

The genes are TRBV4-2 and TRBJ1-5; D might be TRBD1 (5 bases). V shed 0 bases and J shed 6 bases, with 15 bases lying between them. Looked up from germline, CDR1 is LGHNA and CDR2 is YNFKEQ. The CDR3 runs to 16 residues. The CDR3: CASSQEGQGSGQPQHF. CDR3 bases: TGTGCCAGCAGCCAAGAAGGGCAGGGTTCAGGTCAGCCCCAGCATTTT.

This chain links TRBV5-1 with TRBJ2-7; D not resolved. Trimming removed 0 bases from V and 4 bases from J, with 14 bases in between. This CDR3 comprises 15 residues. CDR1 and CDR2 (germline): SGHRS, YFSETQ. CDR3 sequence: CASSLEGVSLYEQYF. Written as DNA, the CDR3 is TGCGCCAGCAGCTTGGAAGGAGTTTCTTTGTACGAGCAGTACTTC.

The CDR3 DNA reads TGCGCCAGCAGCCAAGATGACGGGGGTGACTACGAGCAGTACTTC. This gives the protein CASSQDDGGDYEQYF. J is TRBJ2-7 and V is TRBV4-1; D may be TRBD2 (6 bases). Per the germline V gene, CDR1 is MGHRA and CDR2 is YSYEKL. V was clipped by 0 bases and J by 3 bases, with 12 bases between them. The CDR3 length is 15 residues.

This clone has a single count. The rearrangement links TRBV7-9 to TRBJ1-2, with D tentatively TRBD1 (6 bases). In germline, CDR1 is SEHNR, CDR2 FQNEAQ (reference sequence). The CDR3 runs to 14 residues. Between the trimmed V and J ends, which lost 5 bases and 4 bases, there was a span of 14 bases. The CDR3: CASSRRDNSYGYTF. The CDR3 nucleotides are TGTGCCAGCAGCCGCCGGGACAACTCCTATGGCTACACCTTC.

The rearrangement uses TRBV28 and TRBJ2-1; 8 nucleotides match TRBD2. V lost 6 bases, J lost 0 bases, and 22 bases stayed unmatched. CDR1 and CDR2 from the germline V gene are MDHEN and SYDVKM. The CDR3 extends over 21 amino acids. As DNA, the CDR3 is TGTGCCAGCAGCTCGGACATAGATGTTAGCGGGACCTTCATCTCCTACAATGAGCAGTTCTTC. It is translated as CASSSDIDVSGTFISYNEQFF.

The V call is TRBV5-4, the J call TRBJ1-3, with a weak D call TRBD1 (6 bases). The CDR3 runs to 15 residues. The germline V gene has CDR1 SGHNT and CDR2 YYREEE (reference sequence). Trimming left V 0 bases short and J 7 bases short, with 14 bases between. In DNA form, the CDR3 reads TGTGCCAGCAGCTTGGTGGGGGGGGCGCGGAACACCATATATTTT. Translated, it gives CASSLVGGARNTIYF.

The gene calls are TRBV28 and TRBJ1-5; D is uncertain. V gave up 6 bases and J gave up 3 bases, with 15 bases separating them. This CDR3 comprises 15 residues. CDR1 and CDR2 (germline): MDHEN, SYDVKM. The DNA for the CDR3 is TGTGCCAGCAGGAGGGTTACAGCCATCAATCAGCCCCAGCATTTT. Its protein is CASRRVTAINQPQHF. The variable domain in full, with the rest retrieved from reference TRBV28 and TRBJ1-5, is DVKVTQSSRYLVKRTGEKVFLECVQDMDHENMFWYRQDPGLGLRLIYFSYDVKMKEKGDIPEGYSVSREKKERFSLILESASTNQTSMYLCASRRVTAINQPQHFGDGTRLSIL.

The chain carries TRBV27 and TRBJ1-1, with TRBD1 matching over 10 bases. Trimming removed 3 bases from V and 3 bases from J; junction bases left unmatched: 1. The CDR3 spans 14 residues. CDR1 and CDR2 from the germline V gene are MNHEY and SMNVEV (reference sequence). CDR3 nucleotide sequence: TGTGCCAGCAGTTTGGGACAGGGGTACACTGAAGCTTTCTTT. Translating it yields CASSLGQGYTEAFF.

The chain joins TRBV5-6 to TRBJ1-4; D unclear. The CDR3 length is 15 residues. Per the germline V gene, CDR1 is SGHDT and CDR2 is YYEEEE. The V end was cut by 4 bases, the J end by 7 bases, with 17 bases between. CDR3 sequence: CASSLPGEGGEKLFF. The CDR3 DNA follows: TGTGCCAGCAGCCTTCCCGGGGAGGGAGGTGAAAAACTGTTTTTT.

In its sample, this clone was seen once. The chain has TRBV4-2 and TRBJ2-5; D not certain. Germline lookup yields CDR1 LGHNA and CDR2 YNFKEQ. The CDR3 runs 14 residues. V was trimmed by 0 bases and J by 3 bases, leaving 8 bases between them. CDR3 DNA sequence: TGTGCCAGCAGCCAAGATCTAACCGAAGAGACCCAGTACTTC. This codes for CASSQDLTEETQYF.

The chain recombines TRBV5-1 with TRBJ2-1; D possibly corresponds to TRBD2 (6 bases). The CDR3 runs to 15 residues. The germline V gene has CDR1 SGHRS and CDR2 YFSETQ. The V and J ends lost 5 bases and 5 bases respectively, with 17 bases between them. The CDR3 reads CASRPSPGLDNEQFF. CDR3 DNA: TGCGCCAGCAGACCTTCCCCGGGACTTGACAATGAGCAGTTCTTC.

The chain couples TRBV3-1 (or the pseudogene TRBV3-2) to TRBJ2-1, with D possibly matching TRBD1 (6 bases). The V end was cut by 8 bases, the J end by 7 bases, with 21 bases between. This CDR3 contains 15 residues. The V gene's germline CDR1 is LGHDT and CDR2 YNNKEL (reference sequence). Here the CDR3 DNA reads TGTGCCAGCCGTTTGGGGGCATGTGGCTCGAATGAGCAGTTCTTC. Translated, it gives CASRLGACGSNEQFF.

The gene calls are TRBV29-1 and TRBJ2-5, with D unclear. The CDR3 consists of 11 residues. V lost 4 bases to trimming and J lost 7 bases, with 10 bases between them. Germline V gene sequence: CDR1 SQVTM, CDR2 ANQGSEA. As DNA, the CDR3 is TGCAGCGTTGTTGAGGTGGGGACCCAGTACTTC. Amino acids: CSVVEVGTQYF. The whole variable domain, filled in from reference TRBV29-1 and TRBJ2-5, reads SAVISQKPSRDICQRGTSLTIQCQVDSQVTMMFWYRQQPGQSLTLIATANQGSEATYESGFVIDKFPISRPNLTFSTLTVSNMSPEDSSIYLCSVVEVGTQYFGPGTRLLVL.

The V and J genes are TRBV6-5 and TRBJ1-1; tentatively, D is TRBD1 (5 bases). Germline lookup yields CDR1 MNHEY and CDR2 SVGAGI. The CDR3 runs to 15 residues. V lost 2 bases and J 0 bases, leaving 10 bases between the germline ends. The CDR3 DNA follows: TGTGCCAGCAGTTACGGACACTTTATGAACACTGAAGCTTTCTTT. This sequence encodes CASSYGHFMNTEAFF.

This clone showed up just once. V gene TRBV29-1 combines with J gene TRBJ2-5, with 9 bases aligning to TRBD2. Trimming at V came to 6 bases and at J to 5 bases, leaving 7 bases not matched to a gene. From germline, CDR1 is SQVTM and CDR2 ANQGSEA. This CDR3 contains 13 residues. CDR3 amino acids: CSVAGGPSETQYF. For the CDR3, the DNA is TGCAGCGTCGCGGGGGGGCCTAGCGAGACCCAGTACTTC.

The CDR3 reads CASLRRGESADTQYF. For the CDR3, the DNA is TGTGCCAGCCTTAGGCGGGGGGAGTCAGCAGATACGCAGTATTTT. The gene calls are TRBV19 and TRBJ2-3, with 8 nucleotides matching TRBD2. The CDR3 totals 15 residues. CDR1 LNHDA and CDR2 SQIVND come from the germline V gene (reference sequence). Trimming removed 9 bases from V and 4 bases from J; junction bases left unmatched: 12. The variable domain in full, with the rest retrieved from reference TRBV19 and TRBJ2-3, is DGGITQSPKYLFRKEGQNVTLSCEQNLNHDAMYWYRQDPGQGLRLIYYSQIVNDFQKGDIAEGYSVSREKKESFPLTVTSAQKNPTAFYLCASLRRGESADTQYFGPGTRLTVL.

The sample holds one count of this clone. The J gene is TRBJ2-3, the V gene TRBV4-2, with 10 bases matching TRBD2. This CDR3 spans 16 amino acids. Germline V gene sequence: CDR1 LGHNA, CDR2 YNFKEQ. V trimming: 1 base; J trimming: 5 bases; junction bases outside the gene matches: 6. DNA of the CDR3: TGTGCCAGCAGCCAAGTGTCTAGCGGGAGCGGAGATACGCAGTATTTT. The encoded protein is CASSQVSSGSGDTQYF.

The chain links TRBV14 to TRBJ1-2; no clear D gene. With 4 bases removed from V and 4 bases from J, the gap between germline ends came to 13 bases. Germline V gene sequence: CDR1 SGHDN, CDR2 FVKESK. This CDR3 has 14 amino acids. The CDR3 region is CASSLSRNFYGYTF. CDR3 bases: TGTGCCAGCAGCCTTTCCAGGAATTTCTATGGCTACACCTTC.

About this clone: At one of its ends the junction is not consistent with the germline gene, which may arise from a read error. The rearrangement joins TRBV7-7 to TRBJ2-5; 8 nucleotides align to TRBD2. This CDR3 region has 16 residues. Germline V gene lookup returns CDR1 SSHAT and CDR2 FNYEAQ (reference sequence). CDR3 in amino acids: CASSLYIAGTVETQYF. CDR3 bases: TGTGCTAGCAGCTTGTATATAGCGGGGACCGTGGAGACCCAGTACTTC.

The V call is TRBV11-2, the J call TRBJ2-5; D possibly corresponds to TRBD1 (6 bases). Germline lookup yields CDR1 SGHAT and CDR2 FQNNGV. CDR3 size: 20 residues. Between the trimmed V and J ends, which lost 0 bases and 5 bases, there was a span of 28 bases. In DNA, the CDR3 is TGTGCCAGCAGCTTAGACCGGACAGCAAGAGTGACCCTGCGGTGGGAGACCCAGTACTTC. Translated: CASSLDRTARVTLRWETQYF.

The J gene is TRBJ2-1, the V gene TRBV4-3; TRBD2 matches 10 bases. The germline gives CDR1 LGHNA, CDR2 YSLEER. This CDR3 spans 17 amino acids. The J segment lost 7 bases and the V segment lost 1 base, leaving 10 bases of the junction unmatched. For the CDR3, the DNA is TGCGCCAGCAGCCAAGGCACACTAGCGGGAACGAGGAATGAGCAGTTCTTC. It is translated as CASSQGTLAGTRNEQFF.

The rearrangement uses TRBV6-2 or TRBV6-3 and TRBJ2-1; D uncertain. The CDR3 is 13 residues long. V lost 0 bases and J lost 4, with 4 bases in between. Germline CDR1 reads MNHEY; CDR2 reads SVGEGT. CDR3 nucleotides: TGTGCCAGCAGTTACTCCGGGTACAATGAGCAGTTCTTC. Its translation is CASSYSGYNEQFF.

This sequence joins TRBV3-1 (or the pseudogene TRBV3-2) and TRBJ2-2; TRBD2 matches 8 bases. The CDR3 loop spans 15 amino acids. Losses at the gene ends were 5 bases for V and 1 base for J; bases not matched to a gene: 3. Germline CDR1 is LGHDT and CDR2 is YNNKEL (reference sequence). The CDR3 here is CASSFSGRNTGELFF. CDR3 coding DNA: TGTGCCAGCAGCTTCAGCGGGAGGAACACCGGGGAGCTGTTTTTT.

The V gene is TRBV7-6, the J gene TRBJ2-5; 8 bases are shared with TRBD1. CDR3 length: 17 residues. The V gene's germline CDR1 is SGHVS and CDR2 FNYEAQ. Trimming removed 5 bases from V and 3 bases from J; junction bases left unmatched: 14. The CDR3 region is CASSQTRGRKGEETQYF. The CDR3, as DNA: TGTGCCAGCAGCCAGACCAGGGGGCGAAAAGGGGAAGAGACCCAGTACTTC.

The sample holds a few counts of this clone. The V and J genes are TRBV19 and TRBJ1-5, with D possibly being TRBD1 (5 bases). Trimming left V 3 bases short and J 7 bases short, with 16 bases between. CDR3 length: 15 amino acids. The germline gives CDR1 LNHDA, CDR2 SQIVND (reference sequence). The chain's CDR3 is CASSIGRAVGQPQHF. The CDR3 nucleotides read TGTGCCAGTAGTATCGGCAGGGCAGTGGGACAGCCCCAGCATTTT.

The chain uses TRBV4-1 and TRBJ2-7, with 10 nucleotides matching TRBD2. Germline CDR1 MGHRA, CDR2 YSYEKL. The J segment lost 0 bases and the V segment lost 3 bases, leaving 11 bases of the junction unmatched. The CDR3 is made up of 18 amino acids. CDR3 DNA sequence: TGCGCCAGCAGCCACACATCGGGACTAGCGAAAATCTCCTACGAGCAGTACTTC. Residues: CASSHTSGLAKISYEQYF.